One and the same sample provided the 23 T cell receptor beta chains below, sequenced in a study of T cell repertoires in cytomegalovirus infection. Each CDR3 protein gets one entry after TCRdb re-called the reads with MiXCR. Among roughly 990,000 distinct CDR3 sequences listed, 30% to 40% were seen once. These receptors have no identified antigens. The sample consisted of cultured CD8+ T cells from PBMCs, taken from culture after CMV antigen stimulation. These receptors all stem from a human donor in good health (CMV status not recorded). Some clones in this sample may be carry-over from other donors' samples.

This clonotype was seen ten or more times. V usage is TRBV7-2 and J usage is TRBJ2-7; D is unresolved. Trimming left V 4 bases short and J 2 bases short, with 6 bases between. This CDR3 region has 12 residues. In germline, CDR1 is SGHTA, CDR2 FQGNSA. The CDR3 nucleotides are TGTGCCAGCAGCTCCCGGGCCTACGAGCAGTACTTC. This codes for CASSSRAYEQYF.

This chain uses TRBV7-8 with TRBJ2-1, with no clear D. CDR3 size: 16 residues. Germline V lookup: CDR1 SGHVS, CDR2 FQNEAQ. Trimming removed 0 bases from V and 8 bases from J, with 17 bases in between. The CDR3 nucleotides are TGTGCCAGCAGCTTAGCTCCGGTCCTCGTAACGGATGAGCAGTTCTTC. It specifies CASSLAPVLVTDEQFF.

The chain joins TRBV4-1 to TRBJ1-2, with D perhaps TRBD1 (5 bases). The CDR3 spans 15 residues. With 4 bases removed from V and 2 bases from J, the gap between germline ends came to 14 bases. In germline, CDR1 is MGHRA, CDR2 YSYEKL. CDR3 protein: CASSPTRDFNYGYTF. DNA of the CDR3: TGCGCCAGCAGCCCTACTAGGGACTTCAACTATGGCTACACCTTC.

Turning to this clonotype: Sequence at one end of the junction differs from germline and may be a read error. J is TRBJ2-1 and V is TRBV5-6, with TRBD1 matching 7 bases. Per germline, CDR1 SGHDT and CDR2 YYEEEE. The CDR3 loop spans 14 amino acids. The CDR3: CVSSLDRPGNEQFF. The DNA for the CDR3 is TGTGTCAGCAGCTTGGACAGGCCGGGCAATGAGCAGTTCTTC.

A word on this clonotype: A much larger clone lies one base from this, so it may be a read error. The chain uses TRBV12-3 or TRBV12-4 and TRBJ2-7; no definite D call. The CDR3 loop spans 11 amino acids. The CDR3 DNA follows: TGTGCCAGCAGTTACCAGGACGAGCGGTACTTC. Translated: CASSYQDERYF.

The chain is built from TRBV20-1 and TRBJ2-2; D not resolved. The V end lost 4 bases, the J end lost 1 base, and 7 bases lay between the germline ends. Per germline, CDR1 DFQATT and CDR2 SNEGSKA (reference sequence). There are 13 residues in the CDR3. CDR3 sequence reads: CSAIDLNTGELFF. CDR3 DNA sequence: TGCAGTGCTATAGATCTGAACACCGGGGAGCTGTTTTTT.

The genes are TRBV3-1 and TRBJ2-3; 12 nucleotides match TRBD2. CDR1 is LGHDT and CDR2 is YNNKEL in the germline V gene (reference sequence). The CDR3 is made up of 17 amino acids. The junction had 6 bases not matched to a gene; V was cut back by 4 bases and J by 1 base. CDR3: CASSLTSGGRGTDTQYF. CDR3 DNA sequence: TGTGCCAGCAGCCTAACTAGCGGGGGGCGGGGCACAGATACGCAGTATTTT.

This clonotype has more than one count but fewer than ten. The rearrangement links TRBV7-9 to TRBJ1-1; 9 bases are a match to TRBD1. Trimming took 5 bases from V and 0 from J; bases not matched to a gene: 7. The CDR3 is made up of 16 amino acids. Germline values: CDR1 SEHNR, CDR2 FQNEAQ (reference sequence). The CDR3: CASSDTDRGLNTEAFF. The CDR3, as DNA: TGTGCCAGCAGCGACACGGACAGGGGATTGAACACTGAAGCTTTCTTT.

This clonotype was detected only a few times. The genes are TRBV19 and TRBJ2-1; the D gene is possibly TRBD2 (6 bases). The CDR3 spans 15 residues. Germline V CDR1 and CDR2: LNHDA, SQIVND (reference sequence). V lost 3 bases and J lost 4, with 13 bases in between. In nucleotides, the CDR3 is TGTGCCAGTAGTATGGGCCGGGGGAATTACAATGAGCAGTTCTTC. It translates to CASSMGRGNYNEQFF.

This clonotype has a count of ten or more. The chain has TRBV7-9 and TRBJ2-5, with TRBD2 as a possible D gene (6 bases). The CDR3 contains 14 residues. Trimming shortened V by 3 bases and J by 3 bases, and 11 bases separated the two germline ends. The V gene's germline CDR1 is SEHNR and CDR2 FQNEAQ (reference sequence). The CDR3 region has the DNA TGTGCCAGCAGCTTTTGGAGGGATGAAGAGACCCAGTACTTC. Residues: CASSFWRDEETQYF.

This sequence joins TRBV14 and TRBJ1-1; D ambiguous. The length of the CDR3 is 15 residues. CDR1 is SGHDN and CDR2 is FVKESK in the germline V gene. Trimming cost V 1 base and J 1 base, with 10 bases left between them. CDR3 in DNA: TGTGCCAGCAGCCAAGGGGCCCAGTGGAACACTGAAGCTTTCTTT. As protein: CASSQGAQWNTEAFF.

This clonotype was seen only a few times. The chain is built from TRBV6-1 and TRBJ2-7; D ambiguous. The CDR3 is 13 amino acids. The V end lost 0 bases, the J end lost 4 bases, and 7 bases lay between the germline ends. Germline-derived CDR1 and CDR2 are MNHNS and SASEGT. Written as DNA, the CDR3 is TGTGCCAGCAGTGAAGCGCTAGGGTACGAGCAGTACGTC. Translation: CASSEALGYEQYV.

This chain joins TRBV10-3 and TRBJ2-7; D not resolved. Trimming took 5 bases from V and 3 from J, leaving 8 bases between them. CDR1 is ENHRY, CDR2 SYGVKD, per germline. The length of the CDR3 is 12 residues. As DNA, the CDR3 is TGTGCCATCAGTACAGCTTACTACGAGCAGTACTTC. This gives the protein CAISTAYYEQYF.

This clonotype was picked up many times. The chain has TRBV4-1 and TRBJ1-5; 8 positions match TRBD1. The CDR3 consists of 17 residues. Germline V gives CDR1 MGHRA, CDR2 YSYEKL. J gave up 8 bases and V 4 bases, and 16 bases lay outside the gene matches. The CDR3 coding sequence is TGCGCCAGCAGCCGGCAGGGGACAGGCTCCGAGGGGGAGCCCCAGCATTTT. Encoded protein: CASSRQGTGSEGEPQHF.

Details on this clonotype: This may be a read error, as it is one base from a much larger clone. The V and J genes are TRBV2 and TRBJ1-2; no definite D call. This CDR3 is 13 amino acids long. The V and J ends lost 5 bases and 2 bases respectively, with 9 bases between them. Germline-derived CDR1 and CDR2 are SNHLY and FYNNEI. The chain's CDR3 is CASSRPDNYGYTF. CDR3 bases: TGTGCCAGCAGTCGGCCAGACAACTATGGCTACACCTTC.

This clonotype was counted only a few times. This sequence joins TRBV12-3 or TRBV12-4 and TRBJ2-6; D is uncertain. The V gene lost 6 bases and the J gene lost 2 bases, with 8 bases spanning the gap. CDR3 length equals 14 residues. The CDR3 region is CASSLTAGANVLTF. The DNA of the CDR3 is TGTGCCAGCAGCCTCACGGCTGGGGCCAACGTCCTGACTTTC.

The chain is built from TRBV12-3 or TRBV12-4 and TRBJ1-2, with a tentative D call TRBD1 (5 bases). The CDR3 consists of 16 residues. V lost 2 bases and J lost 2, with 15 bases in between. The CDR3 sequence: CASSLTGADFNYGYTF. In DNA form, the CDR3 reads TGTGCCAGCAGTTTAACCGGGGCAGATTTCAACTATGGCTACACCTTC.

V gene TRBV27 combines with J gene TRBJ2-7; 8 bases map to TRBD2. V lost 5 bases, J lost 2 bases, and 11 bases stayed unmatched. Per germline, CDR1 MNHEY and CDR2 SMNVEV (reference sequence). The CDR3 loop spans 16 amino acids. This CDR3 is CASSPSGGDRTYEQYF. Here the CDR3 DNA reads TGTGCCAGCAGTCCATCGGGGGGGGACCGTACCTACGAGCAGTACTTC.

This clonotype was seen only a few times. The chain is built from TRBV11-2 and TRBJ2-1, with 8 bases fitting TRBD1. The V gene end was trimmed by 1 base and the J gene end by 8 bases; junction bases not matched to a gene: 7. Germline values: CDR1 SGHAT, CDR2 FQNNGV. The CDR3 spans 15 residues. CDR3 sequence reads: CASSLVATGVDEQFF. In DNA, the CDR3 is TGTGCCAGCAGCTTAGTTGCGACAGGGGTAGATGAGCAGTTCTTC.

The chain carries TRBV5-1 and TRBJ2-3; D ambiguous. The CDR3 sequence is 13 residues long. Germline V CDR1 and CDR2: SGHRS, YFSETQ. The ends were cut back, 5 bases at V and 2 bases at J, with 9 bases in the middle. As DNA, the CDR3 is TGCGCCAGCAGGTTCCCCCTCACAGATACGCAGTATTTT. Its translation: CASRFPLTDTQYF.

The chain has TRBV18 and TRBJ2-3; 8 bases agree with TRBD2. V lost 3 bases, J lost 0 bases, and 5 bases stayed unmatched. Germline CDR1 and CDR2: KGHSH and LQKENI. The CDR3 has 16 amino acids. Here the CDR3 DNA reads TGTGCCAGCTCACCGGCGGGGGGCCCTAGCACAGATACGCAGTATTTT. As protein: CASSPAGGPSTDTQYF.

The chain combines TRBV27 with TRBJ2-1; no clear D gene. Trimming took 6 bases from V and 6 from J, leaving 24 bases between them. The CDR3 extends over 17 amino acids. Germline V gene sequence: CDR1 MNHEY, CDR2 SMNVEV (reference sequence). CDR3 nucleotides: TGTGCCAGCAGCTCTTCCAGCCGGGTCTCCGATTTCAATGAGCAGTTCTTC. Its protein product is CASSSSSRVSDFNEQFF.

This clonotype was found many times. The genes are TRBV7-9 and TRBJ2-5, with D possibly being TRBD1 (6 bases). Germline V gene data show CDR1 as SEHNR and CDR2 as FQNEAQ (reference sequence). With 5 bases removed from V and 7 bases from J, the gap between germline ends came to 26 bases. This CDR3 comprises 17 residues. The CDR3 coding sequence is TGTGCCAGCAGCATACCGGGACACAGAAGAGGCAAGATGACCCAGTACTTC. Translation gives CASSIPGHRRGKMTQYF.